These 2 T cell receptor beta chains came from one sample sequenced in a study of blood T cell repertoires in COVID-19. The method was immunoSEQ multiplex PCR; TCRdb's version includes in-frame clones alone and lacks a portion of them. The sample has about 96,000 clones; around 90% are singletons. Material for sequencing was peripheral blood. These receptors were obtained from a human donor with COVID-19, enrolled during active disease. The donor label of this sample is uncertain.

The rearrangement links TRBV3-1 (or the pseudogene TRBV3-2) to TRBJ2-3; 7 bases are shared with TRBD2. V lost 4 bases and J lost 1; bases outside the gene matches: 8. CDR3 length: 16 residues. Per germline, CDR1 LGHDT and CDR2 YNNKEL (reference sequence). The CDR3 nucleotides are TGTGCCAGCAGCCCCTGGACTAGTTTCGGCACAGATACGCAGTATTTT. Its translation: CASSPWTSFGTDTQYF.

As DNA, the CDR3 is TGTGCCAGCAGCGTTGACGGACGAGGAGTAGCGGGAGTCTCAACTATCTACGAGCAGTACTTC. Its translation: CASSVDGRGVAGVSTIYEQYF. This chain links TRBV9 with TRBJ2-7; 9 bases map to TRBD2. V shed 2 bases, J shed 3 bases, and the junction held 24 bases outside the gene matches. Germline-derived CDR1 and CDR2 are SGDLS and YYNGEE. CDR3 length equals 21 residues.